A single sample gave rise to the 13 T cell receptor beta chains below, sequenced in a study of T cell repertoires in cytomegalovirus infection (dated by TCRdb to between 2018 and 2020). Instrument on record: Illumina HiSeq 1500. Using fastp trimming at Q25 and MiXCR clonotype assembly, TCRdb reanalyzed the public sequencing data and kept in-frame beta chains. Rows are unified per CDR3 protein, each entry keeping the most common DNA and genes. The sample has some 180,000 distinct CDR3 sequences on record, nearly 9.5% of them singletons. The ten largest make up about 4.2% of the sample. The sequenced material came from PBMCs. Every receptor here comes from a human donor in good health (CMV status not recorded). Some clones in this sample may be carry-over from other donors' samples.

The chain joins TRBV6-2 or TRBV6-3 to TRBJ2-2, with 7 bases aligning to TRBD1. Germline lookup yields CDR1 MNHEY and CDR2 SVGEGT. The CDR3 runs to 14 residues. After removal of 6 bases from V and 7 bases from J, the junction contained 8 bases not matched to a gene. The CDR3, as DNA: TGTGCCAGCAGACGGGACAGACTACGCGGGGAGCTGTTTTTT. As protein: CASRRDRLRGELFF.

A few counts support this clonotype. This chain uses TRBV7-4 with TRBJ1-5, with D possibly being TRBD1 (6 bases). Germline V gives CDR1 SGHVT, CDR2 SQSDAQ. The V and J ends lost 1 base and 3 bases respectively, with 13 bases between them. The CDR3 sequence is 16 residues long. CDR3 nucleotides: TGTGCCAGCAGCTTAGGGGGCAGGGGACTCAATCAGCCCCAGCATTTT. Protein: CASSLGGRGLNQPQHF.

This clonotype was counted at least ten times. The chain has TRBV24-1 and TRBJ1-2; D might be TRBD1 (6 bases). The germline CDR1 and CDR2 sequences are KGHDR and SFDVKD. This CDR3 is 17 amino acids long. Trimming stripped 3 bases from V and 4 bases from J, with 20 bases between. This CDR3 is CATSDTPVGGRIYGYTF. The CDR3 coding sequence is TGTGCCACCAGTGATACCCCCGTCGGGGGCCGGATCTATGGCTACACCTTC.

This chain links TRBV19 with TRBJ2-1; no reliable D call. Trimming removed 7 bases from V and 0 bases from J, with 13 bases in between. The germline V gene encodes CDR1 LNHDA and CDR2 SQIVND (reference sequence). The CDR3 is made up of 15 amino acids. The CDR3 is CASTVRLYSYNEQFF. In DNA, the CDR3 is TGTGCCAGTACCGTGAGACTGTACTCCTACAATGAGCAGTTCTTC. Complete variable domain (other parts from reference TRBV19 and TRBJ2-1): DGGITQSPKYLFRKEGQNVTLSCEQNLNHDAMYWYRQDPGQGLRLIYYSQIVNDFQKGDIAEGYSVSREKKESFPLTVTSAQKNPTAFYLCASTVRLYSYNEQFFGPGTRLTVL.

This clonotype was recorded at least ten times. V usage is TRBV7-2 and J usage is TRBJ2-5, with 7 positions matching TRBD2. There are 14 residues in the CDR3. The ends lost 0 bases at V and 5 bases at J; junction bases unmatched: 3. Germline-derived CDR1 and CDR2 are SGHTA and FQGNSA. DNA of the CDR3: TGTGCCAGCAGCTTAGCGTGGGGGGGGGAGACCCAGTACTTC. It yields the protein CASSLAWGGETQYF.

This chain connects TRBV2 to TRBJ1-2, with a tentative D call TRBD1 (5 bases). Between the trimmed V and J ends, which lost 2 bases and 7 bases, there was a span of 17 bases. The CDR3 spans 15 residues. In germline, CDR1 is SNHLY, CDR2 FYNNEI. CDR3 region: CASSEQAGDVRGYTF. DNA of the CDR3: TGTGCCAGCAGTGAACAGGCGGGGGACGTCCGTGGCTACACCTTC. Combining the CDR3 with reference TRBV2 and TRBJ1-2 gives the whole variable domain EPEVTQTPSHQVTQMGQEVILRCVPISNHLYFYWYRQILGQKVEFLVSFYNNEISEKSEIFDDQFSVERPDGSNFTLKIRSTKLEDSAMYFCASSEQAGDVRGYTFGSGTRLTVV.

In this sample, this clonotype turned up once. The chain has TRBV12-5 and TRBJ2-1, with TRBD2 matching over 8 bases. The CDR3 consists of 16 residues. Germline assignment: CDR1 LGHNT and CDR2 FRNRAP. J was trimmed by 10 bases and V by 0 bases; bases with no gene match: 11. CDR3 DNA: TGTGCTAGTGGTTTGGTACTATCGGGAGGGCCGGGGGAGCAGTTCTTC. Translated, it gives CASGLVLSGGPGEQFF. Full variable domain (rest looked up from reference TRBV12-5 and TRBJ2-1): DARVTQTPRHKVTEMGQEVTMRCQPILGHNTVFWYRQTMMQGLELLAYFRNRAPLDDSGMPKDRFSAEMPDATLATLKIQPSEPRDSAVYFCASGLVLSGGPGEQFFGPGTRLTVL.

Ten or more counts support this clonotype. The CDR3 DNA follows: TGTGCCAGCAGCCAGAGGCCGGGACAGGGGTCAGATACGCAGTATTTT. Translated: CASSQRPGQGSDTQYF. The chain recombines TRBV6-1 with TRBJ2-3; 10 bases map to TRBD1. V shed 6 bases, J shed 4 bases, and the junction held 10 bases outside the gene matches. From germline, CDR1 is MNHNS and CDR2 SASEGT. CDR3 size: 16 residues.

With regard to this clonotype: This sequence may be a read error, since a much larger clone differs from it by one base. The CDR3 DNA follows: TGTGCCGGCAGCTTACAGCGCTATGGCTACACCTTC. This sequence encodes CAGSLQRYGYTF. J is TRBJ1-2 and V is TRBV7-4; unclear D gene. Germline CDR1 is SGHVT and CDR2 is SQSDAQ. The CDR3 is made up of 12 amino acids.

This clonotype was recorded at least ten times. V usage is TRBV5-1 and J usage is TRBJ1-6; 8 bases fit TRBD1. The CDR3 consists of 15 residues. Per the germline V gene, CDR1 is SGHRS and CDR2 is YFSETQ. Trimming cost V 4 bases and J 5 bases; bases outside gene matches: 5. The CDR3 is CASSAGTGDNSPLHF. As DNA, the CDR3 is TGCGCCAGCAGCGCCGGGACAGGCGATAATTCACCCCTCCACTTT.

This clonotype was observed a few times. This chain connects TRBV7-9 to TRBJ2-7, with D tentatively TRBD2 (8 bases). The germline gives CDR1 SEHNR, CDR2 FQNEAQ (reference sequence). Trimming took off 2 bases at V and 5 bases at J, with 13 bases between the two ends. The CDR3 runs 14 residues. The DNA for the CDR3 is TGTGCCAGCAGCTTAACGGGAGGGGGCGACGAGCAGTACTTC. Translation gives CASSLTGGGDEQYF.

The table lists this clonotype with many counts. V and J are TRBV27 and TRBJ2-1; 9 nucleotides match TRBD1. The CDR3 runs 14 residues. With V trimmed by 6 bases and J by 9 bases, 9 bases remained unmatched. The germline CDR1 and CDR2 sequences are MNHEY and SMNVEV (reference sequence). The CDR3 here is CASRTPGQGGEQFF. In DNA form, the CDR3 reads TGTGCCAGCAGGACCCCGGGACAGGGCGGTGAGCAGTTCTTC.

In this sample, this clonotype turned up once. A read error may be the cause here, since a much bigger clone is one base away. V usage is TRBV15 and J usage is TRBJ2-1, with D possibly matching TRBD2 (6 bases). In germline, CDR1 is LNHNV, CDR2 YYDKDF (reference sequence). The V gene lost 1 base and the J gene lost 7 bases, with 17 bases spanning the gap. This CDR3 is built from 16 residues. The DNA of the CDR3 is TGTGCCACCAGCAGAGCCCTAGGCGGGATGAGGAATGAGCAGTTCTTC. Translated: CATSRALGGMRNEQFF.